This T cell receptor (beta chain) was obtained from a study of T cell repertoires in cytomegalovirus infection. Study background: An indication of both CMV infection and matching HLA type came from public TCR beta signatures.

TCRdb used MiXCR to reprocess the reads, holding one entry per CDR3 protein. The sample lists about 530,000 distinct CDR3 sequences, 26% occurring once. In the case of this clonotype: Antigen specificity is unknown.

General study results and limits: Cumulative public TCR beta family frequency identified CMV carriers with the relevant HLA. It was HLA-C-restricted CMV-specific TCR beta clonotypes that dominated the response ex vivo.

This sequence originates from a human donor in good health (CMV status not recorded). Some clones in this sample may be carry-over from other donors' samples. The sample consisted of PBMCs.

CDR3 coding DNA: TGTGCCAGCAGTTACACCGGGGATACGCAGTATTTT. It yields the protein CASSYTGDTQYF. The genes are TRBV6-5 and TRBJ2-3, with no clear D. The CDR3 length is 12 residues. The germline V and J ends were trimmed by 2 bases and 6 bases, with 6 bases remaining between them. Germline lookup yields CDR1 MNHEY and CDR2 SVGAGI.